Listed below are T cell receptor beta chains from one sample, sequenced in a study of early T cells in non-severe SARS-CoV-2 infection. TCRdb reanalysed the 5' RACE reads using MiXCR and keeps one entry per CDR3 protein. The sample carries roughly 67,000 distinct CDR3 sequences, over 9% recorded once. The sequencing sample was made of whole blood. These receptors came from an adult who was a healthcare worker with PCR-confirmed SARS-CoV-2 infection or an uninfected control (not recorded which). The CDR3 runs from the conserved cysteine through the conserved F or W. D genes are given only for firm matches. Only part of the rows carry a size: once, few, many, or a class if the clone is expanded.

CDR3aa	CDR3nt	d_gene	v_gene	len	j_gene	abundance
CSVVLGSADTQYF	TGCAGCGTTGTGCTGGGGTCCGCAGATACGCAGTATTTT	NA	TRBV29-1	13	TRBJ2-3	NA
CASSLEGHQNQPQHF	TGCGCCAGCAGCTTGGAGGGACACCAAAATCAGCCCCAGCATTTT	NA	TRBV5-1	15	TRBJ1-5	few
CASSPVSGGNTGELFF	TGTGCCAGCAGCCCCGTTAGCGGGGGAAACACCGGGGAGCTGTTTTTT	TRBD2	TRBV13	16	TRBJ2-2	many
CASSPHPGTGDYEQYF	TGTGCCAGCAGTCCCCATCCCGGGACAGGGGACTACGAGCAGTACTTC	TRBD1	TRBV27	16	TRBJ2-7	few
CSVRARESSYEQYF	TGCAGCGTTAGGGCCCGCGAAAGCTCCTACGAGCAGTACTTC	NA	TRBV29-1	14	TRBJ2-7	NA
CASSQDRLAGVTDEETQYF	TGTGCCAGCAGCCAAGACAGACTAGCGGGGGTGACGGACGAAGAGACCCAGTACTTC	TRBD2	TRBV14	19	TRBJ2-5	many
CASSEGTAKAFF	TGTGCCAGCAGTGAAGGGACAGCGAAAGCTTTCTTT	TRBD1	TRBV25-1	12	TRBJ1-1	NA
CASSVDGRTFNEQFF	TGTGCCAGCAGCGTAGACGGACGGACGTTCAATGAGCAGTTCTTC	NA	TRBV9	15	TRBJ2-1	few
CASSAGLAGGRFTEQFF	TGTGCCAGCAGCGCCGGACTAGCGGGGGGGCGATTTACTGAGCAGTTCTTC	TRBD2	TRBV9	17	TRBJ2-1	few
CASYRGGGTEAFF	TGTGCCAGTTACAGGGGAGGAGGCACTGAAGCTTTCTTT	TRBD1	TRBV2	13	TRBJ1-1	many
CASSLGDNTGELFF	TGTGCCAGCAGTTTGGGGGACAACACCGGGGAGCTGTTTTTT	NA	TRBV28	14	TRBJ2-2	few
CSVGTGGYNEQFF	TGCAGCGTAGGGACAGGGGGTTACAATGAGCAGTTCTTC	TRBD1	TRBV29-1	13	TRBJ2-1	many
CASSQDPIGQGISTGELFF	TGTGCCAGCAGCCAAGATCCAATTGGACAGGGTATAAGCACCGGGGAGCTGTTTTTT	TRBD1	TRBV3-1	19	TRBJ2-2	few
CSARDHKGGGANTQYF	TGCAGTGCTAGAGATCATAAGGGCGGGGGGGCCAATACGCAGTATTTT	TRBD2	TRBV20-1	16	TRBJ2-3	few
CASSRKAYQTEAFF	TGCGCCAGCAGCCGAAAGGCGTACCAGACTGAAGCTTTCTTT	NA	TRBV4-3	14	TRBJ1-1	many
CASSRDRQPQSGTQYF	TGTGCCAGCAGTCGAGACAGACAGCCCCAGAGTGGGACCCAGTACTTC	NA	TRBV6-6	16	TRBJ2-5	NA
CASVYRGLNSPLHF	TGTGCCAGCGTCTACAGGGGGCTGAATTCACCCCTCCACTTT	TRBD1	TRBV6-1	14	TRBJ1-6	NA
CASSPYSFNQPQHF	TGTGCCAGTAGCCCTTACAGCTTCAATCAGCCCCAGCATTTT	NA	TRBV19	14	TRBJ1-5	NA
CSALAGGREYGYTF	TGCAGTGCCCTCGCCGGGGGCAGGGAATATGGCTACACCTTC	NA	TRBV20-1	14	TRBJ1-2	NA
CASSLLTGARQLRGYTF	TGTGCCAGCAGTTTATTGACAGGGGCCCGCCAGTTACGGGGCTACACCTTC	TRBD1	TRBV27	17	TRBJ1-2	few
CASSPEVGTDTQYF	TGTGCCAGCAGCCCGGAGGTAGGGACAGATACGCAGTATTTT	NA	TRBV12-3/TRBV12-4	14	TRBJ2-3	few
CASAGQGMNTEAFF	TGCGCCAGCGCCGGACAGGGGATGAACACTGAAGCTTTCTTT	TRBD1	TRBV10-2	14	TRBJ1-1	few
CASSGQGGDTQYF	TGTGCCAGCAGCGGACAGGGTGGAGATACGCAGTATTTT	TRBD1	TRBV11-3	13	TRBJ2-3	NA
CASSPEGLAVYNEQFF	TGTGCCAGCAGCCCCGAGGGACTAGCGGTCTACAATGAGCAGTTCTTC	TRBD2	TRBV7-2	16	TRBJ2-1	few
CASSRLAGDTGELFF	TGTGCCAGCAGTCGACTAGCGGGGGACACCGGGGAGCTGTTTTTT	TRBD2	TRBV6-4	15	TRBJ2-2	once
CASSVGQGDYGYTF	TGTGCCAGCAGTGTGGGACAGGGCGACTATGGCTACACCTTC	TRBD1	TRBV12-3/TRBV12-4	14	TRBJ1-2	many
CSASAGLAGETQYF	TGCAGTGCTAGCGCAGGACTAGCTGGGGAGACCCAGTACTTC	TRBD2	TRBV20-1	14	TRBJ2-5	NA
CSAPVGPDTQYF	TGCAGTGCTCCCGTCGGGCCGGATACGCAGTATTTT	NA	TRBV20-1	12	TRBJ2-3	few
CATSRGGTGNNEQFF	TGTGCCACCAGCAGAGGCGGCACAGGGAACAATGAGCAGTTCTTC	NA	TRBV15	15	TRBJ2-1	few
CASTSPGLEQYF	TGTGCCAGCACCTCACCGGGACTCGAGCAGTACTTC	NA	TRBV7-2	12	TRBJ2-7	many
CASSGNRGNTEAFF	TGTGCCAGCAGTGGCAACAGGGGGAACACTGAAGCTTTCTTT	TRBD1	TRBV2	14	TRBJ1-1	NA
CASSLGTVDYEQHF	TGTGCCAGCAGCTTAGGGACAGTCGACTACGAGCAGCACTTC	TRBD1	TRBV5-4	14	TRBJ2-7	many
CASSLPRSGGTEAFF	TGTGCCAGCAGCTTGCCCCGGTCGGGGGGCACTGAAGCTTTCTTT	NA	TRBV5-4	15	TRBJ1-1	many
CASSQTTQEYSPLHF	TGTGCCAGCAGCCAAACGACGCAGGAGTATTCACCCCTCCACTTT	NA	TRBV3-1	15	TRBJ1-6	few
CASSPAPFPGSGDGYTF	TGTGCCAGCAGCCCCGCACCTTTTCCGGGATCCGGGGATGGCTACACCTTC	NA	TRBV11-2	17	TRBJ1-2	NA
CATSQGPRLYNEQFF	TGTGCCACCAGTCAGGGGCCCCGGCTCTACAATGAGCAGTTCTTC	NA	TRBV24-1	15	TRBJ2-1	many
CASSQIGSGYGYTF	TGTGCCAGCAGCCAGATAGGGTCCGGCTATGGCTACACCTTC	NA	TRBV5-5	14	TRBJ1-2	few
CASSSQGSSGNTIYF	TGTGCCAGCAGTTCCCAGGGTAGCTCTGGAAACACCATATATTTT	NA	TRBV25-1	15	TRBJ1-3	NA
CASSFNTPPSTDTQYF	TGCGCCAGCAGCTTTAATACGCCGCCCAGCACAGATACGCAGTATTTT	NA	TRBV5-1	16	TRBJ2-3	many
CASSLKGGPTGNEQFF	TGTGCCAGCAGTTTAAAAGGGGGCCCAACGGGCAATGAGCAGTTCTTC	TRBD1	TRBV12-3/TRBV12-4	16	TRBJ2-1	once
CSARDPTAGEQYF	TGCAGTGCTAGAGATCCAACCGCGGGCGAGCAGTACTTC	NA	TRBV20-1	13	TRBJ2-7	few
CASSPTGIYEQYF	TGTGCCAGCAGCCCCACAGGGATCTACGAGCAGTACTTC	NA	TRBV5-6	13	TRBJ2-7	NA
CASSLSDGYGYTF	TGTGCCAGCAGCTTATCAGACGGCTATGGCTACACCTTC	NA	TRBV7-3	13	TRBJ1-2	many
CASRDGPSNQPQHF	TGTGCCAGCAGGGACGGTCCTAGCAATCAGCCCCAGCATTTT	NA	TRBV2	14	TRBJ1-5	few
CASSPQAGLSYNEQFF	TGTGCCAGCAGCCCACAAGCGGGACTCTCCTACAATGAGCAGTTCTTC	TRBD2	TRBV9	16	TRBJ2-1	NA
CASNRGLQETQYF	TGTGCCAGCAACAGAGGCCTCCAAGAGACCCAGTACTTC	NA	TRBV5-8	13	TRBJ2-5	many
CASTEGGSYEQYF	TGTGCCAGCACCGAGGGGGGATCCTACGAGCAGTACTTC	NA	TRBV25-1	13	TRBJ2-7	NA